Below, 32 T cell receptor beta chains from the same sample are listed, as sequenced in a study of molecular identifiers for immune sequencing clone quantification. MiXCR was run by TCRdb on the PCR reads, yielding one entry per CDR3 protein. The repertoire includes roughly 100,000 distinct CDR3 sequences, 35% of them detected once, and over 8% sits in the top ten. The material sequenced was naive CD8+ T cells from blood, with Jurkat cell RNA spiked in. Subset in this sample: FACS-sorted CD8+CD4-CCR7+CD45RA+ naive T cells. These TCRs come from a human donor in good health. Some libraries in this study had Jurkat cell RNA spiked in.

The chain combines TRBV27 with TRBJ2-5, with TRBD2 as a possible D gene (6 bases). The CDR3 covers 15 residues. V gave up 3 bases and J gave up 3 bases, with 14 bases separating them. Germline CDR1 is MNHEY and CDR2 is SMNVEV (reference sequence). CDR3 sequence (DNA): TGTGCCAGCAGTTTTTCCGGGACTCCAAAAGAGACCCAGTACTTC. It is translated as CASSFSGTPKETQYF.

This clonotype was counted a single time. The rearrangement uses TRBV21-1 and TRBJ2-5; TRBD2, the table's D call, was not compared with the DNA. TRBV21-1 is a listed pseudogene. This CDR3 has 15 amino acids. The CDR3 region has the DNA TGTGCCGGAGCCGATAGCGGGAGGGCCCCGGGGACCCAGTACTTC. It is translated as CAGADSGRAPGTQYF.

A word on this clonotype: This may stem from a read error, because a much larger clone lies one nucleotide away. The final CDR3 position lacks the conserved phenylalanine or tryptophan, pointing to a likely read error. V gene TRBV13 combines with J gene TRBJ1-1; no firm D call. Trimming stripped 3 bases from V and 6 bases from J, with 14 bases between. Looked up from germline, CDR1 is PRHDT and CDR2 is FYEKMQ (reference sequence). CDR3 length: 14 residues. CDR3 sequence: CASSFLTVESEAFL. In DNA, the CDR3 is TGTGCCAGCAGCTTCCTAACTGTCGAATCTGAAGCTTTCTTA.

This clonotype appeared a few times. The chain couples TRBV4-2 to TRBJ2-3, with D hard to call. This CDR3 contains 15 residues. CDR1 is LGHNA, CDR2 YNFKEQ, per germline. V gave up 4 bases and J gave up 4 bases, with 15 bases separating them. The DNA of the CDR3 is TGTGCCAGCAGCCCCCATAACGGGCGCGCAGATACGCAGTATTTT. Its protein product is CASSPHNGRADTQYF.

This clonotype has a handful of counts. The chain combines TRBV27 with TRBJ1-1; no clear D. CDR1 is MNHEY and CDR2 is SMNVEV in the germline V gene (reference sequence). This CDR3 contains 12 residues. Trimming pared 8 bases from V and 8 bases from J, leaving 15 bases between. The DNA for the CDR3 is TGTGCCAGCGGGTTAGGCGGATTAGAAGCTTTCTTT. This translates into CASGLGGLEAFF.

Worth noting for this clonotype: This could be a read error, since a much larger clone is one nucleotide away. This rearrangement joins TRBV6-2 or TRBV6-3 to TRBJ1-6; no clear D. CDR3 size: 12 residues. Looked up from germline, CDR1 is MNHEY and CDR2 is SVGEGT. CDR3 in DNA: TGTGCCACCAGTTACGAGGAATCACCCCTCCACTTT. Its protein is CATSYEESPLHF.

V is TRBV13 and J is TRBJ2-4; 9 bases agree with TRBD2. This CDR3 has 16 amino acids. Germline-derived CDR1 and CDR2 are PRHDT and FYEKMQ (reference sequence). V dropped 7 bases and J dropped 3; count of bases not matched to a gene: 10. The chain's CDR3 is CASTQRGAGNKNIQYF. The CDR3 nucleotides are TGTGCCAGCACTCAGCGGGGGGCTGGTAACAAAAACATTCAGTACTTC.

This clonotype appeared a few times. This chain connects TRBV12-3 or TRBV12-4 to TRBJ2-4; D is perhaps TRBD2 (5 bases). Trimming pared 1 base from V and 1 base from J, leaving 5 bases between. This CDR3 is 14 amino acids long. This chain's CDR3 is CASSLGGAKNIQYF. CDR3 sequence (DNA): TGTGCCAGCAGTTTAGGCGGGGCCAAAAACATTCAGTACTTC.

This clonotype has just a few counts. This chain connects TRBV6-5 to TRBJ1-3; D is uncertain. Germline-derived CDR1 and CDR2 are MNHEY and SVGAGI. Trimming cost V 4 bases and J 1 base, with 5 bases left between them. The CDR3 length is 13 residues. CDR3 coding DNA: TGTGCCAGCAGTTTTGGGTCTGGAAACACCATATATTTT. It yields the protein CASSFGSGNTIYF.

V gene TRBV19 combines with J gene TRBJ1-5; D might be TRBD1 (6 bases). The germline V gene has CDR1 LNHDA and CDR2 SQIVND (reference sequence). V was pared by 7 bases and J by 3 bases, with 16 bases between. CDR3 length equals 15 residues. The CDR3 loop reads CASTLTTGINQPQHF. The CDR3 coding sequence is TGTGCCAGTACCCTCACAACAGGGATCAATCAGCCCCAGCATTTT.

In its sample, this clonotype was seen many times. This rearrangement joins TRBV5-4 to TRBJ2-7; D might be TRBD1 (6 bases). Germline lookup yields CDR1 SGHNT and CDR2 YYREEE (reference sequence). The CDR3 totals 15 residues. Trimming took 0 bases from V and 0 from J, leaving 10 bases between them. This CDR3 is CASSLVPGDSYEQYF. The CDR3 nucleotides read TGTGCCAGCAGCTTGGTTCCAGGGGACTCCTACGAGCAGTACTTC. Together with reference TRBV5-4 and TRBJ2-7, the CDR3 gives the full variable domain: ETGVTQSPTHLIKTRGQQVTLRCSSQSGHNTVSWYQQALGQGPQFIFQYYREEENGRGNFPPRFSGLQFPNYSSELNVNALELDDSALYLCASSLVPGDSYEQYFGPGTRLTVT.

This clonotype has more than one count but fewer than ten. The genes are TRBV6-2 or TRBV6-3 and TRBJ2-7; 12 bases line up with TRBD1. Losses at the gene ends were 7 bases for V and 9 bases for J; bases not matched to a gene: 19. This CDR3 has 17 amino acids. In germline, CDR1 is MNHEY, CDR2 SVGEGT. The CDR3 is CASKPGQGASARAGQYF. CDR3 DNA: TGTGCCAGCAAGCCGGGACAGGGGGCGAGCGCACGAGCTGGGCAGTACTTC.

Note on this clonotype: Because the CDR3 is missing its conserved closing phenylalanine or tryptophan, this is likely a read error. The J gene is TRBJ2-7, the V gene TRBV4-3; 13 bases fit TRBD2. Trimming took 4 bases from V and 5 from J; bases not matched to a gene: 5. The CDR3 spans 15 residues. Germline CDR1 LGHNA, CDR2 YSLEER. CDR3 sequence: CASSPRLAGGNEQYI. CDR3 DNA: TGCGCCAGCAGCCCCAGACTAGCGGGAGGCAACGAGCAGTACATC.

The chain combines TRBV7-9 with TRBJ1-4; 7 nucleotides match TRBD1. The germline V gene has CDR1 SEHNR and CDR2 FQNEAQ (reference sequence). The CDR3 has 14 residues. V was clipped by 5 bases and J by 8 bases; unmatched bases: 8. The CDR3 reads CASSQAGQNEKLFF. The CDR3 region has the DNA TGTGCCAGCAGCCAGGCGGGACAGAACGAAAAACTGTTTTTT.

V is TRBV6-6 and J is TRBJ2-5; no definite D call. The V gene lost 6 bases and the J gene lost 1 base, with 6 bases spanning the gap. In germline, CDR1 is MNHNY, CDR2 SVGAGI (reference sequence). CDR3 size: 12 residues. The CDR3 region is CASRETQETQYF. The CDR3 bases are TGTGCCAGCAGAGAAACCCAAGAGACCCAGTACTTC.

The chain recombines TRBV20-1 with TRBJ2-3; D unclear. V gave up 3 bases and J gave up 1 base, with 5 bases separating them. Looked up from germline, CDR1 is DFQATT and CDR2 is SNEGSKA (reference sequence). The CDR3 consists of 12 residues. The CDR3 bases are TGCAGTGCTAGTGCCGGCACAGATACGCAGTATTTT. Amino acids: CSASAGTDTQYF.

This clonotype came up once. The rearrangement links TRBV28 to TRBJ2-7; the match to TRBD1 covers 8 bases. Germline V gives CDR1 MDHEN, CDR2 SYDVKM. After removal of 9 bases from V and 4 bases from J, the junction contained 14 bases not matched to a gene. The CDR3 extends over 15 amino acids. The CDR3 here is CARDFTRDRSYEQYF. The CDR3 nucleotides read TGTGCCAGGGATTTCACGCGGGACAGGTCGTACGAGCAGTACTTC.

In regard to this clonotype: This may be a read error, as it is one base from a much larger clone. V is TRBV7-9 and J is TRBJ1-5; TRBD1 is a possible D gene (5 bases). This CDR3 has 14 amino acids. The V gene's germline CDR1 is SEHNR and CDR2 FQNEAQ (reference sequence). This chain's CDR3 is CASILAQDNQPQHF. In DNA, the CDR3 is TGTGCCAGCATCTTAGCACAGGACAATCAGCCCCAGCATTTT.

About this clonotype: Sequence at one end of the junction differs from germline and may be a read error. J is TRBJ1-4 and V is TRBV4-1; D ambiguous. In germline, CDR1 is MGHRA, CDR2 YSYEKL. This CDR3 contains 14 residues. The CDR3 DNA follows: TGCGCCAGCAGCCATTACCAAGACTGGCAAAAACTGCTTTTT. Amino acids: CASSHYQDWQKLLF.

On this clonotype itself: One end of the junction fails to match germline, which may point to a read error. The chain has TRBV9 and TRBJ2-1; the D gene is possibly TRBD2 (5 bases). From germline, CDR1 is SGDLS and CDR2 YYNGEE. This CDR3 contains 14 residues. CDR3 in amino acids: CVSSVVGSGNEQFF. The CDR3 region has the DNA TGTGTCAGCAGCGTAGTTGGTTCGGGGAATGAGCAGTTCTTC.

The chain carries TRBV20-1 and TRBJ2-7; D call uncertain. The V gene's germline CDR1 is DFQATT and CDR2 SNEGSKA (reference sequence). CDR3 length: 12 amino acids. Trimming pared 3 bases from V and 6 bases from J, leaving 12 bases between. The CDR3 sequence: CSASDQASEQYF. The CDR3 DNA follows: TGCAGTGCTAGTGATCAGGCCTCCGAGCAGTACTTC.

About this clonotype itself: This may come from a read error, since a much larger clone is one base off. This chain links TRBV5-6 with TRBJ2-7; 8 positions match TRBD2. CDR1 is SGHDT and CDR2 is YYEEEE in the germline V gene. CDR3 length: 15 residues. In nucleotides, the CDR3 is TGTGCCAGCAGCCCGGGACTAGGATCCGCCTACGGGCAGTACTTC. It codes for CASSPGLGSAYGQYF.

The count of this clonotype is one. A much larger clone sits a single nucleotide away, making a read error possible. The chain carries TRBV4-1 and TRBJ2-5; tentatively, D is TRBD1 (6 bases). Germline CDR1 MGHRA, CDR2 YSYEKL. Trimming left V 1 base short and J 1 base short, with 13 bases between. There are 16 residues in the CDR3. CDR3 in amino acids: CASSQVLRGPQETQYF. The CDR3 DNA reads TGCGCCAGCAGCCAAGTGCTCAGGGGTCCCCAAGAGACCCAGTACTTC.

The chain links TRBV6-2 or TRBV6-3 to TRBJ1-5; TRBD1 matches 8 bases. The trim removed 11 bases at V and 6 bases at J, leaving 9 bases unmatched. The CDR3 totals 13 residues. Per germline, CDR1 MNHEY and CDR2 SVGEGT. In DNA form, the CDR3 reads TGTGCCTGCCTGGACAGGGTGACTCAGCCCCAGCATTTT. Protein sequence: CACLDRVTQPQHF.

The sample holds a few counts of this clonotype. J is TRBJ2-3 and V is TRBV28; no clear D. This CDR3 region has 13 residues. Germline CDR1 MDHEN, CDR2 SYDVKM. V dropped 5 bases and J dropped 3 bases, with 9 bases sitting between them. In DNA, the CDR3 is TGTGCCAGCAGTCCCCGCGGAACAGATACGCAGTATTTT. Translating it yields CASSPRGTDTQYF.

As regards this clonotype: A read error may be the cause here, since a much bigger clone is one base away. The V and J genes are TRBV6-6 and TRBJ2-3; 9 nucleotides agree with TRBD1. V lost 2 bases, J lost 2 bases, and 8 bases stayed unmatched. This CDR3 comprises 17 residues. CDR1 and CDR2 from the germline V gene are MNHNY and SVGAGI (reference sequence). The CDR3 sequence: CASSYNLGTGSTDTQYF. The CDR3 DNA sequence: TGTGCCAGCAGTTACAATCTCGGGACAGGGTCCACAGATACGCAGTATTTT.

This clonotype was detected ten times or more. The chain is built from TRBV28 and TRBJ2-4, with 8 bases fitting TRBD1. With 3 bases clipped from V and 0 bases from J, the junction kept 4 bases outside the gene matches. CDR3 length: 16 residues. Germline CDR1 is MDHEN and CDR2 is SYDVKM. The CDR3 DNA reads as TGTGCCAGCAGTTTCGACAGGGGCTTAGCCAAAAACATTCAGTACTTC. This codes for CASSFDRGLAKNIQYF.

This clonotype has at least ten counts. This chain links TRBV4-3 with TRBJ2-3, with D unclear. V was clipped by 1 base and J by 4 bases, with 6 bases between them. This CDR3 is 13 amino acids long. Per germline, CDR1 LGHNA and CDR2 YSLEER. The CDR3 loop is CASSQADADTQYF. The DNA for the CDR3 is TGCGCCAGCAGCCAAGCTGATGCAGATACGCAGTATTTT.

This clonotype appeared a few times. V usage is TRBV11-2 and J usage is TRBJ2-3; no clear D gene. This CDR3 comprises 15 residues. The germline V gene encodes CDR1 SGHAT and CDR2 FQNNGV. V was shortened by 7 bases and J by 2 bases, with 16 bases between the two germline ends. CDR3 protein: CASTPEAAFTDTQYF. CDR3 sequence (DNA): TGTGCCAGCACTCCCGAGGCGGCTTTCACAGATACGCAGTATTTT.

This sequence joins TRBV10-3 and TRBJ2-7; 8 bases fit TRBD2. V was pared by 1 base and J by 0 bases, with 2 bases of the junction left unmatched. Germline V gene lookup returns CDR1 ENHRY and CDR2 SYGVKD. The CDR3 has 15 amino acids. The CDR3 protein is CAISELAGSSYEQYF. The CDR3 DNA sequence: TGTGCCATCAGTGAGTTAGCGGGGTCCTCCTACGAGCAGTACTTC.

This clonotype occurred many times. The J gene is TRBJ1-5, the V gene TRBV28; D remains unclear. The CDR3 has 15 residues. The V end lost 6 bases, the J end lost 2 bases, and 14 bases lay between the germline ends. Germline-derived CDR1 and CDR2 are MDHEN and SYDVKM. CDR3 in amino acids: CASRKQILGNQPQHF. The DNA of the CDR3 is TGTGCCAGCAGAAAACAGATTCTTGGCAATCAGCCCCAGCATTTT.

This clonotype is a singleton in its sample. This sequence may be a read error, since a much larger clone differs from it by one base. The rearrangement joins TRBV12-3 or TRBV12-4 to TRBJ1-5; no reliable D call. The CDR3 has 15 amino acids. The germline V and J ends were trimmed by 5 bases and 2 bases, with 13 bases remaining between them. CDR3 region: CASSPLGGGNQPQHF. CDR3 in DNA: TGTGCCAGCAGTCCTCTGGGAGGTGGCAATCAGCCCCAGCATTTT.